Detailed here is one T cell receptor beta chain. The antigen remains unidentified. The entry originates in a study of OX40 agonist ivuxolimab in advanced cancers. On the study more broadly: Patient treatment consisted of intravenous ivuxolimab administration every 2 weeks at 0.01 to 10 mg/kg.

Study outcomes and limitations: Clonal expansion by week 6 occurred in CD4+ and CD8+ blood T cells (at 0.1 to 3.0 mg/kg).

Produced via immunoSEQ multiplex PCR; TCRdb's table is partial and in-frame only. The sample has around 100,000 clones, 70% to 90% seen once. V lost 6 bases, J lost 0 bases, and 8 bases stayed unmatched. Germline lookup yields CDR1 KGHSH and CDR2 LQKENI. The CDR3 consists of 18 residues. Blood specimens came from baseline, cycle 4 day 1, and cycle 7 day 1. The sequencing here drew on CD4+ or CD8+ T cells sorted from blood, taken in a trial of the OX40 agonist ivuxolimab. The receptor comes from an adult with an advanced solid tumor such as melanoma, head and neck, liver or kidney cancer. The V and J genes are TRBV18 and TRBJ2-6; 10 bases are a match to TRBD1. The CDR3 DNA sequence: TGTGCCAGCTCCCCCGCGGGACAGGGGAGCTCTGGGGCCAACGTCCTGACTTTC. Encoded protein: CASSPAGQGSSGANVLTF.